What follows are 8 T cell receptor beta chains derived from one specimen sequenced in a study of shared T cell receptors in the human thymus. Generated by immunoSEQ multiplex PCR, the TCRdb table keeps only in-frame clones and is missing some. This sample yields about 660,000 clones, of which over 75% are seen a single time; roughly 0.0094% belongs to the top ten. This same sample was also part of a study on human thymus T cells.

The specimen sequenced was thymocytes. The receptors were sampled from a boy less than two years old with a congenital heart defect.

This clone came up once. CDR3 in amino acids: CASSLAGLNYEQYF. The CDR3 DNA is TGTGCCAGCAGCTTGGCGGGACTCAACTACGAGCAGTACTTC. This chain links TRBV11-2 with TRBJ2-7; tentative D call: TRBD2 (6 bases). Germline CDR1 SGHAT, CDR2 FQNNGV. Trimming cost V 3 bases and J 3 bases, with 12 bases left between them. CDR3 length: 14 residues.

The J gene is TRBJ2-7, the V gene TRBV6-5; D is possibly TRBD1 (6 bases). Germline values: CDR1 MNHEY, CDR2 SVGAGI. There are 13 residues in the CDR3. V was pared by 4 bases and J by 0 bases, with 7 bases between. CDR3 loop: CASSLQGSYEQYF. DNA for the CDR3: TGTGCCAGCAGTTTACAGGGCTCCTACGAGCAGTACTTC.

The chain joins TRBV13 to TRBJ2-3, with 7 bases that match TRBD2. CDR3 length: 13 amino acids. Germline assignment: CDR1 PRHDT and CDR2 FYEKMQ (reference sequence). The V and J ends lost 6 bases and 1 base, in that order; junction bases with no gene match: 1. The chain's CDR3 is CASSAGGTDTQYF. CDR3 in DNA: TGTGCCAGCAGTGCGGGGGGCACAGATACGCAGTATTTT.

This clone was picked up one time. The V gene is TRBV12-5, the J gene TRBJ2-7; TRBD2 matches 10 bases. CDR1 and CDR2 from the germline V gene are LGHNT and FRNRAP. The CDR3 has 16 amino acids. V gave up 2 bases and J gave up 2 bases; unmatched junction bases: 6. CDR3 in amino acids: CASGLPSGSKPYEQYF. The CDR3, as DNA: TGTGCTAGTGGTTTGCCTAGCGGGAGCAAGCCCTACGAGCAGTACTTC.

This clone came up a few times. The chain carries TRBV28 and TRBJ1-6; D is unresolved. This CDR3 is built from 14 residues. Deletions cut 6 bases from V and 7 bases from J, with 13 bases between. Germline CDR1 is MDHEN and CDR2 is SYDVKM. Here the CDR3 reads CASRPWAINSPLHF. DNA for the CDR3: TGTGCCAGCAGGCCATGGGCCATAAATTCACCCCTCCACTTT. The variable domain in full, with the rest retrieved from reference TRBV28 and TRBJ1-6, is DVKVTQSSRYLVKRTGEKVFLECVQDMDHENMFWYRQDPGLGLRLIYFSYDVKMKEKGDIPEGYSVSREKKERFSLILESASTNQTSMYLCASRPWAINSPLHFGNGTRLTVT.

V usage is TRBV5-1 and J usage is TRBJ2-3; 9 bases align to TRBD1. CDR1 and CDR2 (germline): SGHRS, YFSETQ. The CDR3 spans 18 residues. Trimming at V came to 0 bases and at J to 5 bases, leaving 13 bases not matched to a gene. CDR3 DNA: TGCGCCAGCAGCTTGGGGATCCCCGGGACAGGGTCCGTAGATACGCAGTATTTT. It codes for CASSLGIPGTGSVDTQYF.

This CDR3 is CASSSWGRKNTEAFF. CDR3 nucleotide sequence: TGTGCCAGCAGCTCCTGGGGCAGAAAGAACACTGAAGCTTTCTTT. The chain joins TRBV7-8 to TRBJ1-1; D is possibly TRBD1 (5 bases). With 4 bases removed from V and 1 base from J, the gap between germline ends came to 13 bases. There are 15 residues in the CDR3. The germline CDR1 and CDR2 sequences are SGHVS and FQNEAQ.

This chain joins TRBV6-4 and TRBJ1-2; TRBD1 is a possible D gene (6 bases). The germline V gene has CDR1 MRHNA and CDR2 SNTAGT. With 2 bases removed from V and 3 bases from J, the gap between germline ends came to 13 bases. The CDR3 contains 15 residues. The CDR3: CASSDRAGVDYGYTF. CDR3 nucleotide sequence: TGTGCCAGCAGTGACCGGGCAGGGGTCGACTATGGCTACACCTTC.